Listed here is a single T cell receptor (beta chain). The record originates from a study of blood T cell repertoires in COVID-19. Study overall: Donors in the United States, Italy and Spain gave samples during acute or convalescent COVID-19. PBMCs, B-cell-depleted T cells, or T cells provided the cDNA or gDNA that made up the material.

Authors' analysis steps: Reference gene primer amplification in the assay estimated nucleated cell counts. The data were produced by immunoSEQ multiplex PCR, yet TCRdb's version contains in-frame clones alone and is incomplete. D and trimming were read from the DNA, whereas the V and J calls and clone size are those reported in that table. The sample carries about 200,000 clones, around 85% recorded once. CDR1 SGHRS and CDR2 YFSETQ come from the germline V gene. The CDR3 loop spans 14 amino acids. V gave up 0 bases and J gave up 5 bases, with 9 bases separating them. The TCR sequence derives from a human donor in a cohort sampled during active COVID-19. Sequenced material: peripheral blood. The rearrangement joins TRBV5-1 to TRBJ2-1, with D hard to call. CDR3 DNA sequence: TGCGCCAGCAGCTTGGGGGTGAGGAACAATGAGCAGTTCTTC. Its protein is CASSLGVRNNEQFF.